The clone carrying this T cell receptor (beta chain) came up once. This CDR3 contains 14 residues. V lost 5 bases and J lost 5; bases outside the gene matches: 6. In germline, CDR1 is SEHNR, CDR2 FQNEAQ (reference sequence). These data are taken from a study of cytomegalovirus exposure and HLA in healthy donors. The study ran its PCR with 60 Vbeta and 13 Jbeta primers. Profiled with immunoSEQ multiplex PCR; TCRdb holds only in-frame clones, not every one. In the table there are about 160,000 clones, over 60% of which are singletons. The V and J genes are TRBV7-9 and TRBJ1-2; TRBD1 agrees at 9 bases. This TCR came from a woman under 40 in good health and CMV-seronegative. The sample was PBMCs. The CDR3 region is CASSTRTGEYGYTF. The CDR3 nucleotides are TGTGCCAGCAGCACCCGGACAGGGGAATATGGCTACACCTTC.